This T cell receptor (beta chain) was found in a study of read filtering for tumor transcriptome and immune sequencing. For the study at large: After DNase treatment, RNA was made into whole-transcriptome libraries. TCR-mapped reads were about 3.5 to 10.27 million with IR-seq versus roughly 80 to 1,300 with RNA-seq.

The library was built from roughly 400 ng RNA with molecular barcoded adaptors for alpha/delta and beta/gamma chains. TCRdb redid the calling of the reads with MiXCR, one entry per CDR3 protein. The sample carries about 48,000 distinct CDR3 sequences, roughly a fifth recorded once. Findings and caveats of the study: IR-seq and RNA-seq agreed better without single-read clonotypes.

Of note for this clonotype: Its antigen is currently unknown.

CDR3 size: 14 residues. The junction had 5 bases not matched to a gene; V was cut back by 2 bases and J by 7 bases. Germline CDR1 and CDR2: MNHEY and SVGAGI. This chain joins TRBV6-5 and TRBJ2-3, with TRBD2 identical over 8 bases. The receptor was isolated from a donor aged 40 or older with multiple myeloma. The material sequenced was a population of CD138-negative cells sorted from bone marrow. The CDR3 sequence: CASSYPGGLNTQYF. CDR3 nucleotide sequence: TGTGCCAGCAGTTACCCGGGAGGGCTCAATACGCAGTATTTT.